The clone carrying this TCR beta chain has only a few counts. The data originate from a study of T cells after yellow fever vaccination. For the study at large: SMART-Seq v4 Ultra Low Input prepared the low-cell-number fractions.

The germline gives CDR1 MNHNY, CDR2 SVGAGI (reference sequence). The germline V and J ends were trimmed by 2 bases and 0 bases, with 5 bases remaining between them. The CDR3 is 15 amino acids. TCRdb itself ran the 5' RACE reads through MiXCR, one entry per CDR3 protein. The sample has under 400,000 distinct CDR3 sequences; roughly an eighth are singletons. The receptor's source is a man younger than 35 who received the YFV17D yellow fever vaccine. The chain uses TRBV6-6 and TRBJ1-6; D not certain. Sequences were derived from CD4+ T cells sorted from PBMCs, sampled 15 days after the yellow fever booster vaccination. DNA of the CDR3: TGTGCCAGCAGTTACACTAGCTCCTATAATTCACCCCTCCACTTT. Amino acid sequence: CASSYTSSYNSPLHF.